The 27 T cell receptor beta chains presented below share a single source sample, sequenced in a study of blood T cell repertoires in COVID-19. The assay was immunoSEQ multiplex PCR, and TCRdb's table has in-frame clones only and misses some. The sample has about 200,000 clones; just under 85% are singletons. Sample: peripheral blood. The receptors here all came from a human donor with acute or convalescent COVID-19. The donor label of this sample is uncertain.

This CDR3 reads CSVVGGLGFGYTF. The CDR3 coding sequence is TGCAGCGTTGTAGGGGGCCTTGGATTTGGCTACACCTTC. The chain combines TRBV29-1 with TRBJ1-2; 7 positions agree with TRBD1. Germline loops: CDR1 SQVTM, CDR2 ANQGSEA. The CDR3 runs to 13 residues. J lost 7 bases, V lost 4 bases, and 9 bases had no gene match.

V is TRBV6-2 or TRBV6-3 and J is TRBJ2-2; D is undetermined. This CDR3 is built from 14 residues. Germline CDR1 MNHEY, CDR2 SVGEGT. V was clipped by 2 bases and J by 3 bases, with 7 bases between them. The CDR3: CASSYLIDTGELFF. The CDR3 coding sequence is TGTGCCAGCAGTTACCTGATAGACACCGGGGAGCTGTTTTTT.

This clone has only a few counts. The J gene is TRBJ1-5, the V gene TRBV28; 8 positions match TRBD1. The V gene's germline CDR1 is MDHEN and CDR2 SYDVKM. The length of the CDR3 is 16 residues. Trimming cost V 2 bases and J 0 bases; bases outside gene matches: 3. The CDR3 DNA reads as TGTGCCAGCAGTTTAACAGGGGGTTATAGCAATCAGCCCCAGCATTTT. It specifies CASSLTGGYSNQPQHF.

The V gene is TRBV19, the J gene TRBJ2-7; D possibly corresponds to TRBD1 (5 bases). CDR3 length equals 13 residues. The germline V gene has CDR1 LNHDA and CDR2 SQIVND (reference sequence). With 6 bases removed from V and 4 bases from J, the gap between germline ends came to 13 bases. The CDR3 DNA reads as TGTGCCAGTAGGTTGACAGCTCATTACGAGCAGTACTTC. Its translation: CASRLTAHYEQYF.

This CDR3 is CASSGVYGGTNTEAFF. The CDR3 nucleotides are TGTGCCAGCAGTGGGGTCTACGGGGGGACGAACACTGAAGCTTTCTTT. This chain links TRBV6-1 with TRBJ1-1; D perhaps matches TRBD1 (5 bases). Trimming stripped 4 bases from V and 1 base from J, with 16 bases between. The CDR3 contains 16 residues. In germline, CDR1 is MNHNS, CDR2 SASEGT.

V gene TRBV6-4 combines with J gene TRBJ2-7; 13 positions match TRBD2. V shed 7 bases, J shed 10 bases, and the junction held 7 bases outside the gene matches. CDR1 and CDR2 from the germline V gene are MRHNA and SNTAGT. The CDR3 extends over 13 amino acids. The CDR3 DNA reads TGTGCCAGCACCGGACTAGCGGGAGTCCCTCAGTACTTC. Protein sequence: CASTGLAGVPQYF.

This chain links TRBV7-9 with TRBJ1-4; D gene ambiguous. CDR3 length: 15 amino acids. Trimming removed 1 base from V and 1 base from J, with 7 bases in between. The germline gives CDR1 SEHNR, CDR2 FQNEAQ (reference sequence). The CDR3 DNA is TGTGCCAGCAGCTTAGATGGGCAAACTAATGAAAAACTGTTTTTT. Residues: CASSLDGQTNEKLFF. The full variable domain, its missing parts supplied by reference TRBV7-9 and TRBJ1-4, is DTGVSQNPRHKITKRGQNVTFRCDPISEHNRLYWYRQTLGQGPEFLTYFQNEAQLEKSRLLSDRFSAERPKGSFSTLEIQRTEQGDSAMYLCASSLDGQTNEKLFFGSGTQLSVL.

This clone was seen only a few times. V gene TRBV7-8 combines with J gene TRBJ2-3; TRBD1 agrees at 12 bases. J lost 5 bases, V lost 3 bases, and 15 bases had no gene match. Germline V gives CDR1 SGHVS, CDR2 FQNEAQ. This CDR3 spans 19 amino acids. CDR3 sequence (DNA): TGTGCCAGCAGCTTGGCCGGGACAGGGGGCCCACTTGGTAGAGATACGCAGTATTTT. Residues: CASSLAGTGGPLGRDTQYF. The full variable domain, in which reference TRBV7-8 and TRBJ2-3 provide the parts outside the CDR3, is GAGVSQSPRYKVAKRGQDVALRCDPISGHVSLFWYQQALGQGPEFLTYFQNEAQLDKSGLPSDRFFAERPEGSVSTLKIQRTQQEDSAVYLCASSLAGTGGPLGRDTQYFGPGTRLTVL.

This chain links TRBV6-2 or TRBV6-3 with TRBJ1-5; D remains ambiguous. The CDR3 has 15 residues. The germline V and J ends were trimmed by 2 bases and 1 base, with 9 bases remaining between them. Germline CDR1 and CDR2: MNHEY and SVGEGT. The CDR3 DNA follows: TGTGCCAGCAGTTACGAGGGTCTGAGCAATCAGCCCCAGCATTTT. The encoded protein is CASSYEGLSNQPQHF.

This clone was detected only a few times. The chain has TRBV5-1 and TRBJ2-2; TRBD2 matches 10 bases. The J segment lost 5 bases and the V segment lost 3 bases, leaving 7 bases of the junction unmatched. The CDR3 has 16 amino acids. The germline V gene encodes CDR1 SGHRS and CDR2 YFSETQ. CDR3 in amino acids: CASSSRAGGPTGELFF. CDR3 bases: TGCGCCAGCAGCTCCCGAGCGGGAGGGCCGACCGGGGAGCTGTTTTTT.

This chain links TRBV7-2 with TRBJ2-7; D might be TRBD2 (5 bases). Trimming stripped 6 bases from V and 1 base from J, with 13 bases between. This CDR3 has 14 amino acids. Per germline, CDR1 SGHTA and CDR2 FQGNSA. CDR3 nucleotides: TGTGCCAGCAGAACCGGGCCGGGATCCTACGAGCAGTACTTC. Its protein is CASRTGPGSYEQYF.

On this clone: The same CDR3 can be traced to other DNA sequences in this sample. The chain combines TRBV30 with TRBJ2-7, with D maybe TRBD2 (6 bases). Trimming pared 0 bases from V and 0 bases from J, leaving 9 bases between. CDR1 and CDR2 (germline): GTSNPN, SVGIG (reference sequence). The CDR3 has 14 residues. The CDR3 DNA reads as TGTGCCTGGAGTGTAGGAGGGGTCTCCTACGAGCAGTACTTC. Translating it yields CAWSVGGVSYEQYF.

The rearrangement links TRBV9 to TRBJ2-5; D perhaps matches TRBD2 (5 bases). The CDR3 is 15 residues long. Germline CDR1 is SGDLS and CDR2 is YYNGEE. The V end was cut by 1 base, the J end by 5 bases, with 15 bases between. For the CDR3, the DNA is TGTGCCAGCAGCGTAAGAGGGCAGCCTTCGGAGACCCAGTACTTC. Its protein product is CASSVRGQPSETQYF.

The chain couples TRBV12-3 or TRBV12-4 to TRBJ1-1; D is possibly TRBD1 (6 bases). V lost 7 bases and J 10 bases, leaving 16 bases between the germline ends. CDR3 length: 12 amino acids. DNA of the CDR3: TGTGCCAGCACCCTGGGGGGGCTGGGAGCTTTCTTT. Residues: CASTLGGLGAFF.

In its sample, this clone was seen once. The gene calls are TRBV27 and TRBJ2-7, with 12 bases identical to TRBD1. J lost 2 bases, V lost 6 bases, and 2 bases had no gene match. From germline, CDR1 is MNHEY and CDR2 SMNVEV (reference sequence). This CDR3 contains 14 residues. For the CDR3, the DNA is TGTGCCAGCAGCCGGGACAGGGGGCCCTACGAGCAGTACTTC. This encodes CASSRDRGPYEQYF.

V gene TRBV10-3 combines with J gene TRBJ2-7; D gene ambiguous. Trimming pared 0 bases from V and 5 bases from J, leaving 11 bases between. This CDR3 is built from 14 residues. Germline assignment: CDR1 ENHRY and CDR2 SYGVKD. CDR3 loop: CAISESRLSNEQYF. In DNA form, the CDR3 reads TGTGCCATCAGTGAGTCAAGACTGTCTAACGAGCAGTACTTC.

The gene calls are TRBV5-1 and TRBJ2-1; D gene uncertain. Trimming took 0 bases from V and 10 from J, leaving 8 bases between them. Germline CDR1 and CDR2: SGHRS and YFSETQ. The CDR3 has 12 residues. The CDR3 protein is CASSLGEEEQFF. The CDR3 DNA sequence: TGCGCCAGCAGCTTGGGAGAAGAAGAGCAGTTCTTC.

This clone has only one observation. The rearrangement links TRBV27 to TRBJ2-1, with D perhaps matching TRBD2 (6 bases). V was shortened by 3 bases and J by 4 bases, with 10 bases between the two germline ends. The CDR3 loop spans 14 amino acids. Per germline, CDR1 MNHEY and CDR2 SMNVEV (reference sequence). CDR3 sequence: CASSFGGIYNEQFF. The CDR3 DNA reads TGTGCCAGCAGTTTTGGCGGGATATACAATGAGCAGTTCTTC.

CDR3 sequence (DNA): TGTGCCAGCAGCCCTCAGGACTCTCCCACCGGGGAGCTGTTTTTT. Translated, it gives CASSPQDSPTGELFF. The chain uses TRBV7-2 and TRBJ2-2; tentatively, D is TRBD2 (5 bases). The CDR3 length is 15 residues. Germline assignment: CDR1 SGHTA and CDR2 FQGNSA. V lost 5 bases and J 4 bases, leaving 14 bases between the germline ends.

The gene calls are TRBV9 and TRBJ2-1; 7 bases are shared with TRBD1. V lost 3 bases, J lost 8 bases, and 11 bases stayed unmatched. Germline loops: CDR1 SGDLS, CDR2 YYNGEE. The CDR3 has 15 residues. The chain's CDR3 is CASSGGDIRGHEQFF. CDR3 DNA: TGTGCCAGCAGCGGAGGGGATATTAGGGGGCATGAGCAGTTCTTC.

In this sample, this clone turned up once. V and J are TRBV19 and TRBJ1-1; TRBD1 might be the D (6 bases). The CDR3 runs 15 residues. CDR1 is LNHDA and CDR2 is SQIVND in the germline V gene (reference sequence). Trimming took off 3 bases at V and 1 base at J, with 12 bases between the two ends. The CDR3 DNA is TGTGCCAGTAGTATTACCGGGACACCGAACACTGAAGCTTTCTTT. The encoded protein is CASSITGTPNTEAFF.

This clone was found a few times. This chain uses TRBV10-3 with TRBJ1-2, with TRBD1 as a possible D gene (5 bases). The CDR3 is made up of 13 amino acids. The germline gives CDR1 ENHRY, CDR2 SYGVKD. V lost 7 bases and J lost 4, with 13 bases in between. The CDR3 loop reads CAITGGISYGYTF. In DNA form, the CDR3 reads TGTGCCATCACGGGGGGGATAAGCTATGGCTACACCTTC.

The V and J genes are TRBV9 and TRBJ2-1; D gene unclear. V was trimmed by 0 bases and J by 4 bases, leaving 11 bases between them. CDR1 is SGDLS and CDR2 is YYNGEE in the germline V gene. The CDR3 is 15 amino acids. The CDR3 nucleotides read TGTGCCAGCAGCGTAGACGGCCTGGAGTACAATGAGCAGTTCTTC. Residues: CASSVDGLEYNEQFF.

The table lists this clone with a count of one. The chain is built from TRBV10-3 and TRBJ1-5, with D possibly being TRBD1 (5 bases). This CDR3 has 14 amino acids. Between the trimmed V and J ends, which lost 6 bases and 5 bases, there was a span of 14 bases. Germline CDR1 and CDR2: ENHRY and SYGVKD. The CDR3 DNA reads as TGTGCCATCAGCGCGGGGGACGGCTATCAGCCCCAGCATTTT. This gives the protein CAISAGDGYQPQHF.

This chain links TRBV5-4 with TRBJ2-1; 7 bases match TRBD2. Germline assignment: CDR1 SGHNT and CDR2 YYREEE (reference sequence). J was trimmed by 4 bases and V by 4 bases; bases with no gene match: 11. This CDR3 is built from 16 residues. CDR3 in amino acids: CASSVGGAAGYNEQFF. The CDR3 DNA reads TGTGCCAGCAGCGTTGGGGGTGCAGCGGGATACAATGAGCAGTTCTTC. Variable domain in full (rest from reference TRBV5-4 and TRBJ2-1): ETGVTQSPTHLIKTRGQQVTLRCSSQSGHNTVSWYQQALGQGPQFIFQYYREEENGRGNFPPRFSGLQFPNYSSELNVNALELDDSALYLCASSVGGAAGYNEQFFGPGTRLTVL.

The J gene is TRBJ2-5, the V gene TRBV6-2 or TRBV6-3, with 9 bases matching TRBD2. CDR1 is MNHEY, CDR2 SVGEGT, per germline. The CDR3 length is 18 residues. After removal of 4 bases from V and 5 bases from J, the junction contained 17 bases not matched to a gene. CDR3 sequence: CASSSNPLSGRRSETQYF. The CDR3 DNA reads TGTGCCAGCAGTTCCAACCCTCTAAGCGGGAGGCGCTCGGAGACCCAGTACTTC.

The chain links TRBV27 to TRBJ2-7; TRBD2 agrees at 7 bases. The CDR3 is 14 amino acids. In germline, CDR1 is MNHEY, CDR2 SMNVEV (reference sequence). With 5 bases clipped from V and 0 bases from J, the junction kept 4 bases outside the gene matches. The CDR3 loop reads CASSGLGASYEQYF. DNA of the CDR3: TGTGCCAGCAGTGGACTAGGCGCCTCCTACGAGCAGTACTTC.